A selection of T cell receptor beta chains follows, all from one sample in a study of blood T cells in healthy people across ages. TCRdb fed the 5' RACE reads into MiXCR, producing one record per CDR3 protein. The sample carries about 930,000 distinct CDR3 sequences, roughly 28% recorded once. The sample was also reused in another study, on T cells of mothers and their children.

The specimen sequenced was blood. All receptors come from a woman aged 40 to 55 in good health. CDR3s include the opening cysteine and the closing phenylalanine or tryptophan. A D gene is named only where the DNA matches it firmly. Clone size, where shown, is once, few, many, or a class for clones that have expanded.

size	D	J	V	CDR3	DNA
.	TRBD1	TRBJ1-6	TRBV20-1	CSAEVRGAGSSPLHF	TGCAGTGCCGAAGTCAGGGGGGCGGGGAGTTCACCCCTCCACTTT
.	.	TRBJ1-2	TRBV12-3/TRBV12-4	CASSPRGAFGYGYTF	TGTGCCAGCAGTCCCCGGGGGGCCTTTGGCTATGGCTACACCTTC
few	TRBD1	TRBJ1-1	TRBV28	CASNRDSYTEAFF	TGTGCCAGCAACCGGGACAGCTACACTGAAGCTTTCTTT
few	TRBD1	TRBJ1-1	TRBV28	CASSPRGQGVTEAFF	TGTGCCAGCAGCCCCCGGGGACAGGGGGTCACTGAAGCTTTCTTT
.	TRBD1	TRBJ1-5	TRBV12-3/TRBV12-4	CASRPGTGAVWSNQPQHF	TGTGCCAGCAGGCCCGGGACAGGGGCGGTGTGGAGCAATCAGCCCCAGCATTTT
.	.	TRBJ2-7	TRBV7-7	CASSLAPIYEQHF	TGTGCTAGCAGCTTAGCTCCTATTTACGAGCAGCACTTC
few	.	TRBJ1-2	TRBV5-6	CVSSSDRHLYGYTF	TGTGTCAGCAGCTCGGACAGACACCTCTATGGCTACACCTTC
many	.	TRBJ2-3	TRBV5-6	CASSTPGDTQYF	TGTGCCAGCAGCACCCCAGGGGATACGCAGTATTTT
.	.	TRBJ1-1	TRBV5-1	CASSPSFSVNTEAFF	TGCGCCAGCAGCCCCTCTTTCTCGGTGAACACTGAAGCTTTCTTT
many	.	TRBJ2-4	TRBV4-1	CASSQGQATLKDIQYF	TGCGCCAGCAGCCAAGGACAGGCGACCCTAAAGGACATTCAGTACTTC
few	.	TRBJ1-2	TRBV7-9	CAGSLARHNYGYTF	TGTGCCGGCAGCTTAGCCAGGCATAACTATGGCTACACCTTC
few	.	TRBJ1-1	TRBV12-3/TRBV12-4	CASSPWNTEAFF	TGTGCCAGCAGCCCCTGGAACACTGAAGCTTTCTTT
few	.	TRBJ2-7	TRBV5-1	CASSSRQASYNEQYF	TGCGCCAGCAGCTCCAGACAGGCCTCCTACAATGAGCAGTACTTC
many	TRBD1	TRBJ2-3	TRBV12-3/TRBV12-4	CASSGQGSADTQYF	TGTGCCAGCAGCGGACAGGGTAGCGCAGATACGCAGTATTTT
few	.	TRBJ1-6	TRBV24-1	CATSDGSYNSPLHF	TGTGCCACCAGTGACGGGTCCTATAATTCACCCCTCCACTTT
.	.	TRBJ2-7	TRBV7-2	CASSSRVGGGRSPEQYF	TGTGCCAGCAGTTCCCGGGTGGGGGGCGGAAGATCGCCCGAGCAGTACTTC
many	.	TRBJ2-6	TRBV5-1	CASSLENSGANVLTF	TGCGCCAGCAGCTTGGAAAATTCCGGGGCCAACGTCCTGACTTTC
few	.	TRBJ2-3	TRBV5-1	CASSSQHSTDTQYF	TGCGCCAGCAGCTCTCAACATAGCACAGATACGCAGTATTTT
.	TRBD1	TRBJ1-5	TRBV28	CASMTGSVNQPQHF	TGTGCCAGCATGACAGGGAGTGTCAATCAGCCCCAGCATTTT
few	.	TRBJ2-5	TRBV5-1	CASSLGGQKETQYF	TGCGCCAGCAGCTTGGGGGGTCAGAAAGAGACCCAGTACTTC